This TCR beta chain derives from a study of early T cells in non-severe SARS-CoV-2 infection. Turning to the study itself: Bulk RNA taken from unsorted whole blood was sequenced, leaving chains unpaired. The study, taken as a whole, reports: Matching against VDJdb likely underestimated virus-specific expansions, favoring anti-spike CD8.

The CDR3 extends over 13 amino acids. Trimming shortened V by 6 bases and J by 4 bases, and 15 bases separated the two germline ends. Germline V gives CDR1 DFQATT, CDR2 SNEGSKA (reference sequence). About this clonotype itself: Its antigen is unidentified.

As part of library construction, unique molecular identifiers were attached to individual cDNA molecules. MiXCR was run by TCRdb on the 5' RACE reads, yielding one entry per CDR3 protein. The sample holds some 66,000 distinct CDR3 sequences, less than 15% seen once. J is TRBJ1-1 and V is TRBV20-1; maybe TRBD1 (5 bases). This TCR derives from an adult who was a healthcare worker with PCR-confirmed SARS-CoV-2 infection or an uninfected control (not recorded which). The sequenced sample consisted of whole blood. This chain's CDR3 is CSALQGVGTEAFF. For the CDR3, the DNA is TGCAGTGCGCTGCAGGGAGTCGGCACTGAAGCTTTCTTT.